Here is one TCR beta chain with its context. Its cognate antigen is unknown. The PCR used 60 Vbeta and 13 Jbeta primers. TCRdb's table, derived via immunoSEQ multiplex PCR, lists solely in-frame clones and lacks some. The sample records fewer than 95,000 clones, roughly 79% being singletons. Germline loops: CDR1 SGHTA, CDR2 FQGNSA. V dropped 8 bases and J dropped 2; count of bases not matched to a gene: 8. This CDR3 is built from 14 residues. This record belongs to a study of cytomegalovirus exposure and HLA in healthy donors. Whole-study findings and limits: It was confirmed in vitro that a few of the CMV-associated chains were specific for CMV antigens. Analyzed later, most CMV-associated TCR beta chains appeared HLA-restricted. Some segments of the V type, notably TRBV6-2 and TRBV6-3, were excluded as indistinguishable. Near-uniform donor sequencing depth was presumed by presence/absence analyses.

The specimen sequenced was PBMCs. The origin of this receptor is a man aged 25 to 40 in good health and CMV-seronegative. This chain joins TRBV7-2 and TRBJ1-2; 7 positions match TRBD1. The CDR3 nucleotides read TGTGCCAGCCGCCCGGTAGGGGGCAACTATGGCTACACCTTC. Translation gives CASRPVGGNYGYTF.